This TCR beta chain is from a study of vaccination and CD4 T cells after COVID-19. Overall study: Treatment of control cultures consisted of a CEFX pool, an HIV-1 Nef pool, or no peptide. General study findings and limits: Among reactive clones from convalescent patients, a median roughly 86% appeared only post-vaccination.

Treatment defined: roughly 10-day PBMC culture with coronavirus spike peptide pools or control peptides (ViraFEST assay). Via ViraFEST, peptide pools expanded antigen-specific T cells before TCR sequencing. Some 2.2 million PBMCs were grown per well alongside 7.5 to 10 IU/ml IL-2 and 10 ug/ml peptide pools. The germline V gene encodes CDR1 MNHEY and CDR2 SVGEGT. The CDR3 has 13 amino acids. Trimming removed 5 bases at V and 5 bases at J, with 12 bases between. There are a few counts of this clonotype. The antigen remains unidentified. With the Oncomine TCR Beta short-read assay, DNA from cultured CD4+ T cells was sequenced. TCRdb called the PCR reads again in MiXCR, with one record for every CDR3 protein. The data hold 9,000 to 15,000 distinct CDR3 sequences, with about 61% observed a single time.

The specimen sequenced was CD4+ T cells from blood, cultured in vitro. The V gene is TRBV6-2 or TRBV6-3, the J gene TRBJ1-2; D remains ambiguous. This receptor was obtained from a human donor who had recovered from COVID-19. CDR3 in DNA: TGTGCCAGCAGTAGCCCGGGGAGGTATGGCTACACCTTC. It is translated as CASSSPGRYGYTF.